Given below is one TCR beta chain in context. Its antigen is currently not known. Nothing much larger sits one base from this clone, and base qualities are not available. This entry belongs to a study of blood T cell repertoires in COVID-19 (dated by TCRdb to about 2020). A note on the overall study: Samples covering the acute and convalescent phases of COVID-19 were provided by collaborators in the United States, Italy and Spain. The material from the prospective study consisted of cDNA or gDNA derived from T cells, B-cell-depleted T cells, or PBMCs. Subjects who had been exposed to COVID-19, were actively infected with it, or had recovered from it provided the deeply sampled blood TCRbeta repertoires that made up the dataset. The repertoires were released in a freely available public database intended as a resource for research on the immune response to SARS-CoV-2. The samples were drawn from two sources: the first 160 participants of the ongoing ImmuneRACE study, and 1,000 to 1,500 subjects contributed by 6 global collaborators. Sample metadata almost always included a de-identified subject ID, COVID-19 status, age in years and sex. Where available, HLA class I and class II types were obtained from metadata supplied by the sample provider rather than from assay-based typing. Broad study findings and their caveats: The quantity of clinical and demographic metadata differed by source and by participant and was supplied without curation.

Enrolling through a virtual design, the prospective study's participants ranged in age from roughly 18 to 100 years and lived across about two dozen United States geographic areas. In the prospective study, participants were assigned to cohorts based on the clinical history participants reported in a screening survey and a study questionnaire. Recovered participants in ImmuneRACE Cohort 3 were defined as having two consecutive negative NP/OP PCR tests, clearance from a healthcare professional, or resolution of symptoms. Mobile phlebotomists in the prospective study collected whole blood, serum and a nasopharyngeal or oropharyngeal swab from every participant. Participants in the prospective study had the option to provide additional blood draws and questionnaires over a 2-month period. Before DNA extraction, prospective study blood samples were shipped either frozen or at room temperature. Germline trimming: 2 bases from V, 5 bases from J; junction bases outside gene matches: 5. The CDR1 and CDR2 encoded by the germline V gene are SGHAT and FQNNGV. The CDR3 starts with the cysteine, ends with the phenylalanine, and has 15 residues. The kept DNA is CDR3 alone, 45 bases in frame from the first base.

TCRbeta CDR3 regions were amplified from genomic DNA by means of the immunoSEQ Assay, a bias-controlled multiplex PCR. For the original study's pipeline: Within the assay, amplification of reference gene primers was used to estimate how many nucleated cells each sample contained. To quantify the absolute abundance of each unique TCRbeta CDR3 rearrangement, sequence reads were collapsed and filtered. For each sample, productive Simpson clonality was calculated as the square root of Simpson's diversity index over productive rearrangements. TCRdb's version of the immuneACCESS table is confined to in-frame rearrangements and falls short of the full clone set. An unresolved V gene accounts for under half of the shortfall where checked; the remainder is of unknown origin. That table gives V, J and clone size, and the DNA gave D and trimming. The sample has about 260,000 clones on record, about 83% of them singletons. Around 1.9% of the sample comes from the top ten.

The chain is assembled from TRBV11-2 and TRBJ2-1, and 8 junctional nucleotides match TRBD2. The sequence came from a woman in her forties or fifties who had recovered from COVID-19. Sequencing input: PBMCs or T cells enriched from blood (not recorded which). The CDR3 reads as follows: CASSLMIAGNNEQFF. At the DNA level, the sequence is TGTGCCAGCAGCTTAATGATAGCGGGGAACAATGAGCAGTTCTTC.